This T cell receptor beta chain appears in the sequencing data of a study of tumor and adjacent non-tumor tissue in lung cancer. Overall study context: The patients, roughly 10 men and roughly 5 women, were roughly 30 to 85 with stage I to III disease. Overall study results and limits: In normal lung, the top 100 clones were significantly more dominant than in tumor. TCR diversity was significantly greater in tumor than normal lung tissue.

This sample's RNA came from whole unsorted tissue. Newly diagnosed lung cancer patients had thoracic surgery in China, August–November 2014, without prior chemotherapy. In regard to this clonotype: What it recognizes is unknown. Relative to the germline gene, one junction end is altered; a read error may explain this.

TCRbeta libraries were built with three rounds of nested PCR, modified from ARM-PCR. TCRdb recomputed calls from the multiplex PCR reads with MiXCR, one row per CDR3 protein. The data show roughly 200,000 distinct CDR3 sequences, 71% seen once. The source is a man in his fifties or sixties with non-small cell lung cancer. Material for sequencing was lung tumor tissue.

The CDR3 nucleotides read TGTGCCAGCAACCTAGGACACCTGAACACTGAAGCTTTATTT. As protein: CASNLGHLNTEALF. V is TRBV11-2 and J is TRBJ1-1; tentative D call: TRBD1 (5 bases). Germline V gives CDR1 SGHAT, CDR2 FQNNGV. CDR3 size: 14 residues.